This TCR beta chain is from a study of PD-L1 blockade in urothelial cancer. Study in general: Twenty-five of 29 patients were males with bladder-origin urothelial cancer. Samples came from 3 weeks, at the second dose, and 6 weeks into treatment. Per blood sample, T cells had a median of roughly 150,000.

This clone was seen a handful of times. Time point described: pretreatment peripheral blood. PCRs each included synthetic TCR analog templates spiked in. Only in-frame clones appear in the TCRdb table, and some are missing; sequencing was by immunoSEQ multiplex PCR. The sample yields approximately 88,000 clones, roughly 84% seen once. CDR1 and CDR2 (germline): LGHNA, YSLEER. The CDR3 runs to 15 residues. J gave up 4 bases and V 3 bases, and 4 bases lay outside the gene matches. The starting material was PBMCs, obtained around atezolizumab (anti-PD-L1) treatment. The rearrangement links TRBV4-3 to TRBJ1-5; the match to TRBD1 covers 9 bases. This TCR derives from a man aged 55 to 69 with urothelial cancer. CDR3 in DNA: TGCGCCAGCAGCCAGTCGGACAGGGGAAATCAGCCCCAGCATTTT. It yields the protein CASSQSDRGNQPQHF.